This T cell receptor beta chain was observed in a study of shared clonotypes between healthy human individuals. Libraries were prepared by immunoSEQ multiplex PCR; TCRdb keeps only in-frame clonotypes and omits some of them. The sample records roughly 700,000 clones, less than 95% being singletons. The CDR3 is 14 amino acids. Germline values: CDR1 SGHVS, CDR2 FNYEAQ. V shed 8 bases and J 6 bases; nucleotides not matched to a gene: 8. This clonotype was sampled from a man aged 18 to 29 in good health. Some clones in this sample may be carry-over from other donors' samples. This chain joins TRBV7-6 and TRBJ2-1; 9 nucleotides match TRBD2. Sequencing was done on a sample of memory CD8+ T cells from PBMCs. The subset was: CD45RO+ cells pooled with CCR7-negative TemRA cells. CDR3 sequence: CASGSLAGPNEQFF. The CDR3 DNA sequence: TGTGCCAGCGGATCGCTAGCGGGACCCAATGAGCAGTTCTTC.